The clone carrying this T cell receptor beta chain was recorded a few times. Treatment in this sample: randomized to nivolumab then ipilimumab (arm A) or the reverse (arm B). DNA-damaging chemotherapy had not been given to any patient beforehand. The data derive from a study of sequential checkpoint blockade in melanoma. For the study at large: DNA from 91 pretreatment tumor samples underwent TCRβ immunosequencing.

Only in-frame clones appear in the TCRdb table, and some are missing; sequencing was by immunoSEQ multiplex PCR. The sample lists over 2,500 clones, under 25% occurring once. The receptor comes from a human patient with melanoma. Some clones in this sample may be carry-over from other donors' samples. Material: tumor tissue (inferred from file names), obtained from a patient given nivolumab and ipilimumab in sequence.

CDR3 nucleotides: TGCGCCAGCAGCCAAGAGGGATATCAGGGATTCACCGGGGAGCTGTTTTTT. As protein: CASSQEGYQGFTGELFF. The chain is built from TRBV4-1 and TRBJ2-2, with a tentative D call TRBD1 (5 bases). The CDR3 runs 17 residues. Germline CDR1 reads MGHRA; CDR2 reads YSYEKL. The ends were cut back, 0 bases at V and 4 bases at J, with 15 bases in the middle.